These 13 T cell receptor beta chains came from one sample sequenced in a study of T cells after yellow fever vaccination. In TCRdb, the 5' RACE reads were re-called with MiXCR into one record per CDR3 protein. The sample holds 200,000 to 300,000 distinct CDR3 sequences; 10% to 15% are singletons and the top ten take approximately 0.49%. Sequences were derived from CD4+ T cells sorted from PBMCs, sampled 45 days after the yellow fever booster vaccination. These receptor sequences come from a man aged 25 to 45 who received the YFV17D yellow fever vaccine.

This clonotype has more than one count but fewer than ten. The rearrangement uses TRBV29-1 and TRBJ2-6; a possible D gene is TRBD1 (6 bases). The CDR3 is 15 amino acids. CDR1 and CDR2 from the germline V gene are SQVTM and ANQGSEA. This CDR3 is CSVLQGSSGANVLTF. Written as DNA, the CDR3 is TGCAGTGTCTTACAGGGCAGCTCTGGGGCCAACGTCCTGACTTTC.

This clonotype appeared a few times. This rearrangement joins TRBV3-1 to TRBJ1-2; no clear D. The CDR3 is made up of 12 amino acids. Deletions cut 3 bases from V and 8 bases from J, with 10 bases between. Germline V gene lookup returns CDR1 LGHDT and CDR2 YNNKEL (reference sequence). This CDR3 reads CASSQSSTGYTF. The DNA for the CDR3 is TGTGCCAGCAGCCAGTCTTCGACCGGCTACACCTTC. Complete variable domain (other parts from reference TRBV3-1 and TRBJ1-2): DTAVSQTPKYLVTQMGNDKSIKCEQNLGHDTMYWYKQDSKKFLKIMFSYNNKELIINETVPNRFSPKSPDKAHLNLHINSLELGDSAVYFCASSQSSTGYTFGSGTRLTVV.

The DNA of the CDR3 is TGTGCCAGCAGCCTTATGCGGGACAGAAGGGAGACCCAGTACTTC. Its translation is CASSLMRDRRETQYF. V gene TRBV7-2 combines with J gene TRBJ2-5, with D maybe TRBD1 (7 bases). Germline V gives CDR1 SGHTA, CDR2 FQGNSA. The CDR3 sequence is 15 residues long. Trimming stripped 5 bases from V and 5 bases from J, with 18 bases between. Based on the CDR3 plus reference TRBV7-2 and TRBJ2-5, the full variable domain is GAGVSQSPSNKVTEKGKDVELRCDPISGHTALYWYRQSLGQGLEFLIYFQGNSAPDKSGLPSDRFSAERTGGSVSTLTIQRTQQEDSAVYLCASSLMRDRRETQYFGPGTRLLVL.

This clonotype was detected only a few times. The V gene is TRBV12-3 or TRBV12-4, the J gene TRBJ2-3, with D hard to call. V was trimmed by 0 bases and J by 3 bases, leaving 22 bases between them. This CDR3 region has 19 residues. The CDR3 loop reads CASSLAYKLDQMSTDTQYF. CDR3 nucleotide sequence: TGTGCCAGCAGTTTAGCGTATAAATTGGATCAGATGAGTACAGATACGCAGTATTTT.

In its sample, this clonotype was seen a few times. This sequence joins TRBV12-3 or TRBV12-4 and TRBJ2-4; no firm D call. This CDR3 contains 15 residues. V dropped 2 bases and J dropped 0 bases, with 8 bases sitting between them. The DNA for the CDR3 is TGTGCCAGCAGTTTAAGAAGTCTAGCCAAAAACATTCAGTACTTC. Translation gives CASSLRSLAKNIQYF.

The chain couples TRBV18 to TRBJ2-3; D remains unclear. The CDR3 is made up of 17 amino acids. CDR1 KGHSH and CDR2 LQKENI come from the germline V gene. V lost 2 bases and J lost 4, with 19 bases in between. The CDR3 spells CASSPFSTLRGADTQYF. The CDR3 nucleotides are TGTGCCAGCTCACCATTTTCGACTCTCCGAGGCGCAGATACGCAGTATTTT. Filled out from reference TRBV18 and TRBJ2-3, the complete variable domain reads NAGVMQNPRHLVRRRGQEARLRCSPMKGHSHVYWYRQLPEEGLKFMVYLQKENIIDESGMPKERFSAEFPKEGPSILRIQQVVRGDSAAYFCASSPFSTLRGADTQYFGPGTRLTVL.

V and J are TRBV5-1 and TRBJ1-2; TRBD1 is a possible D gene (5 bases). V lost 5 bases to trimming and J lost 3 bases, with 14 bases between them. Germline values: CDR1 SGHRS, CDR2 YFSETQ. The CDR3 totals 14 residues. The CDR3 region has the DNA TGCGCCAGCAGTGTCGGACTGGGGGACTATGGCTACACCTTC. Translation: CASSVGLGDYGYTF.

This clonotype was picked up a small number of times. The J gene is TRBJ2-5, the V gene TRBV7-2; 9 bases map to TRBD1. Germline V gene data show CDR1 as SGHTA and CDR2 as FQGNSA. Trimming removed 0 bases from V and 5 bases from J; junction bases left unmatched: 4. The CDR3 loop spans 15 amino acids. CDR3 sequence: CASSLAGTGYETQYF. The DNA for the CDR3 is TGTGCCAGCAGCTTAGCTGGGACAGGGTATGAGACCCAGTACTTC. The full variable domain, completed using reference TRBV7-2 and TRBJ2-5, is GAGVSQSPSNKVTEKGKDVELRCDPISGHTALYWYRQSLGQGLEFLIYFQGNSAPDKSGLPSDRFSAERTGGSVSTLTIQRTQQEDSAVYLCASSLAGTGYETQYFGPGTRLLVL.

The V call is TRBV7-2, the J call TRBJ2-1; D is perhaps TRBD2 (6 bases). The CDR3 covers 14 residues. Between the trimmed V and J ends, which lost 4 bases and 10 bases, there was a span of 17 bases. The germline V gene has CDR1 SGHTA and CDR2 FQGNSA. DNA for the CDR3: TGTGCCAGCAGCTCAGGACTATCATCACCAGAGCAGTTCTTC. Translated: CASSSGLSSPEQFF.

This chain uses TRBV7-6 with TRBJ2-2; 13 nucleotides match TRBD2. The V gene's germline CDR1 is SGHVS and CDR2 FNYEAQ. This CDR3 is built from 18 residues. Trimming cost V 5 bases and J 0 bases; bases outside gene matches: 6. This CDR3 reads CASSLGTSGMANTGELFF. The CDR3 DNA reads as TGTGCCAGCAGCCTCGGGACTAGCGGGATGGCGAACACCGGGGAGCTGTTTTTT.

The V gene is TRBV20-1, the J gene TRBJ2-2; D not certain. Trimming shortened V by 3 bases and J by 1 base, and 15 bases separated the two germline ends. In germline, CDR1 is DFQATT, CDR2 SNEGSKA (reference sequence). This CDR3 contains 16 residues. CDR3 loop: CSARGYRNKNTGELFF. DNA of the CDR3: TGCAGTGCTAGGGGCTACCGCAATAAGAACACCGGGGAGCTGTTTTTT.

This clonotype was seen repeatedly, ten times or more. V and J are TRBV7-2 and TRBJ2-7; 8 bases fit TRBD1. V lost 5 bases, J lost 1 base, and 1 base stayed unmatched. This CDR3 has 13 residues. Germline lookup yields CDR1 SGHTA and CDR2 FQGNSA. CDR3: CASSRTGSYEQYF. The CDR3 DNA follows: TGTGCCAGCAGCAGGACAGGGTCCTACGAGCAGTACTTC.

This chain links TRBV5-1 with TRBJ1-1; no reliable D call. Germline CDR1 is SGHRS and CDR2 is YFSETQ. This CDR3 has 15 residues. V gave up 1 base and J gave up 0 bases, with 10 bases separating them. The CDR3 DNA reads as TGCGCCAGCAGCTTGACCGGACGGTTGAACACTGAAGCTTTCTTT. Amino acid sequence: CASSLTGRLNTEAFF.